This is a list of T cell receptor beta chains from one sample in a study of human T cells and chemical hapten exposure. In TCRdb, the 5' RACE reads were re-called with MiXCR into one record per CDR3 protein. There are about 120,000 distinct CDR3 sequences in the sample; more than 15% occur only once, and about 3% lies in the top ten. All receptors derive from a human donor in good health. Each CDR3 is given without its conserved first and last residue. Fields, in order: V gene, J gene, CDR3 length, CDR3 protein.

>TRBV7-2|TRBJ2-3|12
ASSLGRMASGIA
>TRBV30|TRBJ2-5|12
AWSLRDGQETQY
>TRBV6-2/TRBV6-3|TRBJ1-1|11
ASSIRVNTEAF
>TRBV28|TRBJ1-5|13
ASRADRLSNQPQH
>TRBV14|TRBJ1-1|11
ASSQNLNTEAF
>TRBV6-5|TRBJ2-3|13
SKRERNKHTDTQY
>TRBV7-9|TRBJ2-1|18
ARSPTQDWGREWGNNEQF
>TRBV18|TRBJ2-1|15
ASSPPTSVSSYNEQF
>TRBV27|TRBJ1-5|14
ASSLWGGQGNQPQH
>TRBV9|TRBJ1-1|11
ASSVEVEREAF